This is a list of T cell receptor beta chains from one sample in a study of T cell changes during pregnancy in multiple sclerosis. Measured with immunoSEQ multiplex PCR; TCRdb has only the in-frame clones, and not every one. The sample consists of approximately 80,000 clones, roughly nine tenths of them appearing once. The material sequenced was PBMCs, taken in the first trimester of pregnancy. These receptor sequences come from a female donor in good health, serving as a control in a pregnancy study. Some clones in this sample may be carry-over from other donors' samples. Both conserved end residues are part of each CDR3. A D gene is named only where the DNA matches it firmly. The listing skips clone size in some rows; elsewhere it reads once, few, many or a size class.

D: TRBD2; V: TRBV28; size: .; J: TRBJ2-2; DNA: TGTGCCAGCACCTTAGCGGGGGCCCGGAACACCGGGGAGCTGTTTTTT; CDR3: CASTLAGARNTGELFF
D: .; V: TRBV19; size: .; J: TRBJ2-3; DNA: TGTGCCAGTAGTCCCCCGGGACTCCCAAACACAGATACGCAGTATTTT; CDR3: CASSPPGLPNTDTQYF
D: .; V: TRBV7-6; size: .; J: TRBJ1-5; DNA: TGTGCCAGCAGCTTAAGGGTCTGGGGAGGGTATGATCAGCCCCAGCATTTT; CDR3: CASSLRVWGGYDQPQHF
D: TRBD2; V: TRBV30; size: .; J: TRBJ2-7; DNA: TGTGCCTGGAATAGCGGGAGTGCTCCAGGCGACGAGCAGTACTTC; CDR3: CAWNSGSAPGDEQYF
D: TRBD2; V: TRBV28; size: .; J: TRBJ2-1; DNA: TGTGCCAGCACCGAGTTGGCGGGAGGGGGCAATGAGCAGTTCTTC; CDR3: CASTELAGGGNEQFF
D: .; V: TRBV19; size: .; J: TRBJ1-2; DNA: TGTGCCAGTAGCCCGGAGCGCCAGACCCTAGACGGCTACACCTTC; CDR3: CASSPERQTLDGYTF
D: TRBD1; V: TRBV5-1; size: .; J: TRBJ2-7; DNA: TGCGCCAGCAGCTTGTGGGACAGGAGCTACGAGCAGTACTTC; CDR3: CASSLWDRSYEQYF
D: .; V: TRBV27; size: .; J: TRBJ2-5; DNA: TGTGCCAGCAGTTTATTAGCCAGCCAAGAGACCCAGTACTTC; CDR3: CASSLLASQETQYF
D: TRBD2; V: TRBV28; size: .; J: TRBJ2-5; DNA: TGTGCCAGCAGTTTTTATGGACTAGCGGGACAAGAGACCCAGTACTTC; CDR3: CASSFYGLAGQETQYF
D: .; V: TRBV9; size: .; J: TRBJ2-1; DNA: TGTGCCAGCAGCGTAGCCCTCGTCAGTGAGCAGTTCTTC; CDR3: CASSVALVSEQFF
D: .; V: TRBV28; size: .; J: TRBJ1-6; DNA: TGTGCCAGCACAGACACGAGCTCCTATAATTCACCCCTCCACTTT; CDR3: CASTDTSSYNSPLHF
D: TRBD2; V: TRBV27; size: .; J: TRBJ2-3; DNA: TGTGCCAGCAGCCCCGGGACTAGCGGCACAGATACGCAGTATTTT; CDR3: CASSPGTSGTDTQYF
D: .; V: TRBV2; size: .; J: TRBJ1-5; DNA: TGTGCCAGCAGTGACAGGACCAGGGATCAGCCCCAGCATTTT; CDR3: CASSDRTRDQPQHF
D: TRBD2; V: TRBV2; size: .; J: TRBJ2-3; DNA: TGTGCCAGCAGCGCTATAGCGGGAAGCGGCACAGATACGCAGTATTTT; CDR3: CASSAIAGSGTDTQYF
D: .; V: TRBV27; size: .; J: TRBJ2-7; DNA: TGTGCCAGCAGCCGACAGGATACGGCCTACGAGCAGTACTTC; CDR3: CASSRQDTAYEQYF
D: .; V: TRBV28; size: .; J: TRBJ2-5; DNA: TGTGCCAGCACCCCCTCCGGAGAGACCCAGTACTTC; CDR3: CASTPSGETQYF
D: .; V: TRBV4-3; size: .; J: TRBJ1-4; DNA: TGCGCCAGCAGCCATCTCTGGGGGGGCCGAACTAATGAAAAACTGTTTTTT; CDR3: CASSHLWGGRTNEKLFF
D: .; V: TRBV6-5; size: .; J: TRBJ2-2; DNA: TGTGCCAGCAAACGGGACTCCCGGCCCGGGGAGCTGTTTTTT; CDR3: CASKRDSRPGELFF
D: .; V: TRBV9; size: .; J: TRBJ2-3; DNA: TGTGCCAGCAGCGGGACAGTTCTGAGCACAGATACGCAGTATTTT; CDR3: CASSGTVLSTDTQYF
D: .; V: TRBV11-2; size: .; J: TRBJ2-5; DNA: TGTGCCAGCAGCTTAGATCAGGAGGGCCTAGAGGGGGAGACCCAGTACTTC; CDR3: CASSLDQEGLEGETQYF
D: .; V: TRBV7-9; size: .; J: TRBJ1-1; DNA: TGTGCCAGCAGCTCGGCCGAGGGGGTAGTGGGTGAAGCTTTCTTT; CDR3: CASSSAEGVVGEAFF
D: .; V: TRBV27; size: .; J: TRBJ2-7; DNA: TGTGCCAGCAGTTGGGACGGGAGCTCCTACGAGCAGTACTTC; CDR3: CASSWDGSSYEQYF
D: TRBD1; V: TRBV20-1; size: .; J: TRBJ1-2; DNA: TGCAGTGCGGGACAGGGGTATGGCTACACCTTC; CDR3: CSAGQGYGYTF
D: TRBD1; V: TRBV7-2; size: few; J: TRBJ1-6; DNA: TGTGCCAGCGGCACCCGGGACAGTTTTAATTCACCCCTCCACTTT; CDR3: CASGTRDSFNSPLHF
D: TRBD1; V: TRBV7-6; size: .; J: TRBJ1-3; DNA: TGTGCCAGCGGTTTGCTCGGGACAGGGGAAAACACCATATATTTT; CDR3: CASGLLGTGENTIYF
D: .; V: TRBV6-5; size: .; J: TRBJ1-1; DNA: TGTGCCAGCAGTTACCCAAAACACAACAGGGACACTGAAGCTTTCTTT; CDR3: CASSYPKHNRDTEAFF
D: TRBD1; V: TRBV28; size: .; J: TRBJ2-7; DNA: TGTGCCAGCAGTTTACAGCGGACAGGGCGGTACGAGCAGTACTTC; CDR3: CASSLQRTGRYEQYF
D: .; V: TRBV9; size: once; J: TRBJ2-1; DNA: TGTGCCAGCAGCGGACTCCCGGGGGAGAGGGGTTACAATGCGGAGCAGTTCTTC; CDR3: CASSGLPGERGYNAEQFF
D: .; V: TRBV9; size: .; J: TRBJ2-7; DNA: TGTGCCAGCAGCGTAGGCTATAGCGGCTCCTACGAGCAGTACTTC; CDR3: CASSVGYSGSYEQYF